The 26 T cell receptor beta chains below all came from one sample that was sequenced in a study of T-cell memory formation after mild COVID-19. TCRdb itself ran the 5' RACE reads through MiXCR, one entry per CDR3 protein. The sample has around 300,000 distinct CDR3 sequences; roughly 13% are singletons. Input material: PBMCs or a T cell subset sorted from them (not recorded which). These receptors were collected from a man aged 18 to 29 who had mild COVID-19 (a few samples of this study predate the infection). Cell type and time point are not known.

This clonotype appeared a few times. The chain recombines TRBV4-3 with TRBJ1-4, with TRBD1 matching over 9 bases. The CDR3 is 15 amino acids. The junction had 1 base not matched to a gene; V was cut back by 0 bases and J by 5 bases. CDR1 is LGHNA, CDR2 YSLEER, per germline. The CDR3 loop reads CASSQDGQGNEKLFF. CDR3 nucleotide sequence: TGCGCCAGCAGCCAAGATGGACAGGGGAATGAAAAACTGTTTTTT.

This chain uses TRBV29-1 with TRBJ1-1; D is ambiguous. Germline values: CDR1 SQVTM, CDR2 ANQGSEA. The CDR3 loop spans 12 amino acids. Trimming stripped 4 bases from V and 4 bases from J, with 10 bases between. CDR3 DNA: TGCAGCGTTGTAGGGATCGGCACTGAAGCTTTCTTT. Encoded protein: CSVVGIGTEAFF.

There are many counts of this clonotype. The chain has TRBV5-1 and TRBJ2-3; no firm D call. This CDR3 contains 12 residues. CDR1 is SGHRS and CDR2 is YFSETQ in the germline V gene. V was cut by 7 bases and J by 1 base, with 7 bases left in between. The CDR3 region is CASGFRTDTQYF. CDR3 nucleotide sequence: TGCGCCAGCGGATTCCGCACAGATACGCAGTATTTT.

The CDR3 nucleotides are TGTGCCAGCAGTTTCGGGCAGGCCGTCACAGATACGCAGTATTTT. Its protein is CASSFGQAVTDTQYF. The chain is built from TRBV28 and TRBJ2-3; no firm D call. The germline V and J ends were trimmed by 3 bases and 2 bases, with 12 bases remaining between them. This CDR3 has 15 amino acids. CDR1 and CDR2 (germline): MDHEN, SYDVKM.

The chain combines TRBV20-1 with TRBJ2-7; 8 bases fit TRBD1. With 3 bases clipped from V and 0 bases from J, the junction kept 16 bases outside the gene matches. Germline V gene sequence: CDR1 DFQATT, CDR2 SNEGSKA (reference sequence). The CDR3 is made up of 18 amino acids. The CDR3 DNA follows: TGCAGTGCTAGTTTCGGCACAGGGGGAAAACGGACCTCCTACGAGCAGTACTTC. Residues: CSASFGTGGKRTSYEQYF.

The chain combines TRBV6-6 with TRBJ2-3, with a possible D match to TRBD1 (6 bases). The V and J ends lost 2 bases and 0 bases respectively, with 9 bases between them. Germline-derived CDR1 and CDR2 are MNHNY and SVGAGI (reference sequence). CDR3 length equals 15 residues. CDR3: CASSYRGYSTDTQYF. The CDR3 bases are TGTGCCAGCAGTTACAGGGGGTATAGCACAGATACGCAGTATTTT.

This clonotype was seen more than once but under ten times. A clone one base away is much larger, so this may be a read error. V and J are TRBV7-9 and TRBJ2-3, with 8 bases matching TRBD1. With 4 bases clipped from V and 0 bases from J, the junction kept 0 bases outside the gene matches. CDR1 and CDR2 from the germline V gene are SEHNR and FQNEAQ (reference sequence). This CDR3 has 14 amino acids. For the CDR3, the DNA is TGTGCCAGCAGCTGGACAGGGAGCACAGATACGCAGTATTTT. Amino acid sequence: CASSWTGSTDTQYF.

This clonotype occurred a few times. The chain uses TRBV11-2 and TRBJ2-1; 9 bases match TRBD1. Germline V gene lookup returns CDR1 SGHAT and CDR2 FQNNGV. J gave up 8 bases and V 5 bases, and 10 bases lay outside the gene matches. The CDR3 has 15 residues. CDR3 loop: CASSPGQGRVDEQFF. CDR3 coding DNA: TGTGCCAGCAGCCCCGGACAGGGGAGGGTCGATGAGCAGTTCTTC.

CDR3 sequence reads: CASNSGLLGSRSYNEQFF. CDR3 in DNA: TGTGCCAGCAACTCGGGACTACTGGGTTCGAGGTCCTACAATGAGCAGTTCTTC. The chain combines TRBV6-4 with TRBJ2-1, with TRBD2 matching 7 bases. Losses at the gene ends were 7 bases for V and 1 base for J; bases not matched to a gene: 16. This CDR3 comprises 18 residues. Looked up from germline, CDR1 is MRHNA and CDR2 is SNTAGT.

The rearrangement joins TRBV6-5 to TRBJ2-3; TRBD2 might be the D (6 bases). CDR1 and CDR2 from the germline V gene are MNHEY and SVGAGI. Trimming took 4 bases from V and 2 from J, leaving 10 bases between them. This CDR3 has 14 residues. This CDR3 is CASSSGTFTDTQYF. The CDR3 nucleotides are TGTGCCAGCAGTTCAGGGACTTTCACAGATACGCAGTATTTT.

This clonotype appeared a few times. As DNA, the CDR3 is TGTGCCAGCAGTTGGGGACTGGCGGCGGCAGATACGCAGTATTTT. Its translation: CASSWGLAAADTQYF. The chain combines TRBV12-3 or TRBV12-4 with TRBJ2-3; the D gene is possibly TRBD2 (6 bases). The CDR3 loop spans 15 amino acids. V was pared by 4 bases and J by 4 bases, with 15 bases between.

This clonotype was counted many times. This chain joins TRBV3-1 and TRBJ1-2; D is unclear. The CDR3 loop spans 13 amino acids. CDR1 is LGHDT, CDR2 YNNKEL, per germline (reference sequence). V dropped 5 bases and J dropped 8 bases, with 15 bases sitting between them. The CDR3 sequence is CASSYTAFEGYTF. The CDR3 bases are TGTGCCAGCAGCTACACGGCGTTTGAGGGCTACACCTTC.

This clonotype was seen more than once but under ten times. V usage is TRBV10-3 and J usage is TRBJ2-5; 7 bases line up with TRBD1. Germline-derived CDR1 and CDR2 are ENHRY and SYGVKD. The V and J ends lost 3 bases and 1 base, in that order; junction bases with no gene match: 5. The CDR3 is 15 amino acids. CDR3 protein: CAISDPGQPQETQYF. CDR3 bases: TGTGCCATCAGTGACCCGGGACAGCCCCAAGAGACCCAGTACTTC.

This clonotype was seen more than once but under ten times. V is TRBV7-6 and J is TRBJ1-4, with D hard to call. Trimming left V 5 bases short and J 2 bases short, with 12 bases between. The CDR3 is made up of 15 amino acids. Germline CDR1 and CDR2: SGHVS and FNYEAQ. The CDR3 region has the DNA TGTGCCAGCAGCCGACGACGGGCGACTAATGAAAAACTGTTTTTT. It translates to CASSRRRATNEKLFF.

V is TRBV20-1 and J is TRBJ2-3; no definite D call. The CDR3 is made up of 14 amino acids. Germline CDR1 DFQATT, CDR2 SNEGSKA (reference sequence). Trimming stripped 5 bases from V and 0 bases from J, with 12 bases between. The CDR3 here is CSAPVFSSTDTQYF. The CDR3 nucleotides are TGCAGTGCTCCCGTCTTCTCTAGCACAGATACGCAGTATTTT.

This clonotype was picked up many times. CDR3 protein: CASSFPGTAGNTIYF. For the CDR3, the DNA is TGTGCCAGCAGCTTCCCCGGGACAGCAGGAAACACCATATATTTT. The chain links TRBV7-9 to TRBJ1-3; 7 positions agree with TRBD1. The CDR3 consists of 15 residues. With V trimmed by 3 bases and J by 4 bases, 6 bases remained unmatched. CDR1 is SEHNR, CDR2 FQNEAQ, per germline (reference sequence).

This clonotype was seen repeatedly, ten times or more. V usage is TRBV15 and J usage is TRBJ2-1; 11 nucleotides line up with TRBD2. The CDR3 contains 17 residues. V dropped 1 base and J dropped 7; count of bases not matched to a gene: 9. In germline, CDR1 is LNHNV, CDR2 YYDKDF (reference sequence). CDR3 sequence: CATSRAHSGGGGNEQFF. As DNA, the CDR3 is TGTGCCACCAGCAGAGCGCATAGCGGGGGGGGTGGGAATGAGCAGTTCTTC.

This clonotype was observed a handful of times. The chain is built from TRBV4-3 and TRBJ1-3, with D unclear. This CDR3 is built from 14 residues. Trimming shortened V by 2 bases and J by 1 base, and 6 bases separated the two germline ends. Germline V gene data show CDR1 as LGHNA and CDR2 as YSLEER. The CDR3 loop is CASSQSQSGNTIYF. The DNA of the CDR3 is TGCGCCAGCAGCCAAAGCCAATCTGGAAACACCATATATTTT.

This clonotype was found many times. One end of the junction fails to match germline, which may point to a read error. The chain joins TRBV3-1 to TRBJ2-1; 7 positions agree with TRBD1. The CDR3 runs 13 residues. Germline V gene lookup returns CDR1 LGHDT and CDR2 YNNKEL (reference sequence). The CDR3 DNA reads TGTGCCAGCAGCCAAGTCAAAGGGGGCAATCGGGTCTTC. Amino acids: CASSQVKGGNRVF.

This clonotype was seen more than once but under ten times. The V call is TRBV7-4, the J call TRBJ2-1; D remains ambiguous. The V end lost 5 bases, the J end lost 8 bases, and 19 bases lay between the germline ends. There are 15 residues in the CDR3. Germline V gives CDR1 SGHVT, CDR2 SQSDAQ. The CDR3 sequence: CASSPLKKQTHEQFF. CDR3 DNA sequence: TGTGCCAGCAGCCCACTAAAAAAGCAGACTCATGAGCAGTTCTTC.

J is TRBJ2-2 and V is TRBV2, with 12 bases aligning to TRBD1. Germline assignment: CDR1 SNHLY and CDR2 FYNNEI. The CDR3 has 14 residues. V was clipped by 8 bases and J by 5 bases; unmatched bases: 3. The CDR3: CASGGQGATGELFF. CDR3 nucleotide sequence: TGTGCCAGCGGGGGACAGGGGGCGACCGGGGAGCTGTTTTTT. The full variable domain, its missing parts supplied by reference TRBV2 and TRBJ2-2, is EPEVTQTPSHQVTQMGQEVILRCVPISNHLYFYWYRQILGQKVEFLVSFYNNEISEKSEIFDDQFSVERPDGSNFTLKIRSTKLEDSAMYFCASGGQGATGELFFGEGSRLTVL.

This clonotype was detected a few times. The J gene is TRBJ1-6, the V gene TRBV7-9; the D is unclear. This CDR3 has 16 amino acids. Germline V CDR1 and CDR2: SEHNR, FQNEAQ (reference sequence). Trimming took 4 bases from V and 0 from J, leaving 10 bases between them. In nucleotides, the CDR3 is TGTGCCAGCAGCTCTTTCTTGGGCTCCTATAATTCACCCCTCCACTTT. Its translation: CASSSFLGSYNSPLHF.

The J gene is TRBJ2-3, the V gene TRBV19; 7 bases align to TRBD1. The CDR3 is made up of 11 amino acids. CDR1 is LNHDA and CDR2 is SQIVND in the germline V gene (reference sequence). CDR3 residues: CATGGTDTQYF. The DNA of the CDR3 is TGTGCAACAGGGGGCACAGATACGCAGTATTTT.

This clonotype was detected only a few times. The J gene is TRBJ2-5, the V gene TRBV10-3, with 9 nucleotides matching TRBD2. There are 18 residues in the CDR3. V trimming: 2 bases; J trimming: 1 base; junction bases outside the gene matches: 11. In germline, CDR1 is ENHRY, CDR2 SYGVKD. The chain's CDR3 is CAISEALGSGGSQETQYF. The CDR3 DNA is TGTGCCATCAGTGAGGCCTTAGGGAGCGGGGGGTCCCAAGAGACCCAGTACTTC.

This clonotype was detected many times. The CDR3 DNA reads as TGTGCCAGCCTGAGAGAACCGGGACAGGAGCCCTCCGAGCAGTACGTC. It yields the protein CASLREPGQEPSEQYV. The chain joins TRBV27 to TRBJ2-7, with TRBD1 identical over 8 bases. The CDR3 runs 16 residues. V lost 8 bases and J lost 6; bases outside the gene matches: 18. Germline loops: CDR1 MNHEY, CDR2 SMNVEV (reference sequence).

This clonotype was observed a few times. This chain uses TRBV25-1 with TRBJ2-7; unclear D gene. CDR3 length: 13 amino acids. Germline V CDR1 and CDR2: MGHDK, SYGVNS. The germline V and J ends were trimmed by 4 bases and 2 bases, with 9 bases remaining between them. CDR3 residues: CASSGRIAYEQYF. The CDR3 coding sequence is TGTGCCAGCAGTGGACGAATTGCCTACGAGCAGTACTTC.